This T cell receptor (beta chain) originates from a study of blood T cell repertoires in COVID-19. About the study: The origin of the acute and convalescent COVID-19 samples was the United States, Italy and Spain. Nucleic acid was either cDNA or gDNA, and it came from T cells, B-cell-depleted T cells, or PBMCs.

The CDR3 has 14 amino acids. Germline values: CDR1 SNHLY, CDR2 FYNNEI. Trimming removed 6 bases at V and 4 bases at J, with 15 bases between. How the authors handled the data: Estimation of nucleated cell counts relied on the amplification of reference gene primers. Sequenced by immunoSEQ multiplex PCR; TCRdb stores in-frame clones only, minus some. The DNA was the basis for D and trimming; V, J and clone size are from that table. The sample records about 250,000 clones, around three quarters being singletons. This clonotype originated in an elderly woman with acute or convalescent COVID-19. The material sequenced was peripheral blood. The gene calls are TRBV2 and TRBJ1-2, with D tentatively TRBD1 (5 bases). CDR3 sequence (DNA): TGTGCCAGCAGAGGGGTCCCGAGGACCTATGGCTACACCTTC. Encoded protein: CASRGVPRTYGYTF.